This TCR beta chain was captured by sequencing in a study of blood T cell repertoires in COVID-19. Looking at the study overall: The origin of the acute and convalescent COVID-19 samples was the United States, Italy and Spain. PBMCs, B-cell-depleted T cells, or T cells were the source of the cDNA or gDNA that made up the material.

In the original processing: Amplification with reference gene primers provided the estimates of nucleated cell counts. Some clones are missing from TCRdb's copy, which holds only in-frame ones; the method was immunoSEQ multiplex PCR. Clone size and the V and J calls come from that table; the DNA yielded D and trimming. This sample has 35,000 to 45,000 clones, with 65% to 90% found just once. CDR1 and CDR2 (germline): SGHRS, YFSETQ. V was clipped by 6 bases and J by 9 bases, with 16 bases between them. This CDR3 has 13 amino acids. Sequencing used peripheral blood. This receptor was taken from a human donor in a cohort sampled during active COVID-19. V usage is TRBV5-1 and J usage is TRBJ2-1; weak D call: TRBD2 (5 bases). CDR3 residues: CASTTEMRAEQFF. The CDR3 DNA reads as TGCGCCAGCACCACCGAAATGAGGGCTGAGCAGTTCTTC.